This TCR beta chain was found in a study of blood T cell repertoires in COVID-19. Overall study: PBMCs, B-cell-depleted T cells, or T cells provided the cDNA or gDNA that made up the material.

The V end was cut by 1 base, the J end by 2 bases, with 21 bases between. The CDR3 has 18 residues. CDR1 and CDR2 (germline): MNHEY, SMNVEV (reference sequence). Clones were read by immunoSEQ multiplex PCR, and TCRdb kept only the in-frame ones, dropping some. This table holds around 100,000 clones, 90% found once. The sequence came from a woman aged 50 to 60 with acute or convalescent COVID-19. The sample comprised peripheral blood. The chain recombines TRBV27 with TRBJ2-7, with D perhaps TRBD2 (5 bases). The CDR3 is CASSLLGYPGKHTYEQYF. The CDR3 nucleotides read TGTGCCAGCAGTTTATTGGGATACCCGGGAAAACATACCTACGAGCAGTACTTC.